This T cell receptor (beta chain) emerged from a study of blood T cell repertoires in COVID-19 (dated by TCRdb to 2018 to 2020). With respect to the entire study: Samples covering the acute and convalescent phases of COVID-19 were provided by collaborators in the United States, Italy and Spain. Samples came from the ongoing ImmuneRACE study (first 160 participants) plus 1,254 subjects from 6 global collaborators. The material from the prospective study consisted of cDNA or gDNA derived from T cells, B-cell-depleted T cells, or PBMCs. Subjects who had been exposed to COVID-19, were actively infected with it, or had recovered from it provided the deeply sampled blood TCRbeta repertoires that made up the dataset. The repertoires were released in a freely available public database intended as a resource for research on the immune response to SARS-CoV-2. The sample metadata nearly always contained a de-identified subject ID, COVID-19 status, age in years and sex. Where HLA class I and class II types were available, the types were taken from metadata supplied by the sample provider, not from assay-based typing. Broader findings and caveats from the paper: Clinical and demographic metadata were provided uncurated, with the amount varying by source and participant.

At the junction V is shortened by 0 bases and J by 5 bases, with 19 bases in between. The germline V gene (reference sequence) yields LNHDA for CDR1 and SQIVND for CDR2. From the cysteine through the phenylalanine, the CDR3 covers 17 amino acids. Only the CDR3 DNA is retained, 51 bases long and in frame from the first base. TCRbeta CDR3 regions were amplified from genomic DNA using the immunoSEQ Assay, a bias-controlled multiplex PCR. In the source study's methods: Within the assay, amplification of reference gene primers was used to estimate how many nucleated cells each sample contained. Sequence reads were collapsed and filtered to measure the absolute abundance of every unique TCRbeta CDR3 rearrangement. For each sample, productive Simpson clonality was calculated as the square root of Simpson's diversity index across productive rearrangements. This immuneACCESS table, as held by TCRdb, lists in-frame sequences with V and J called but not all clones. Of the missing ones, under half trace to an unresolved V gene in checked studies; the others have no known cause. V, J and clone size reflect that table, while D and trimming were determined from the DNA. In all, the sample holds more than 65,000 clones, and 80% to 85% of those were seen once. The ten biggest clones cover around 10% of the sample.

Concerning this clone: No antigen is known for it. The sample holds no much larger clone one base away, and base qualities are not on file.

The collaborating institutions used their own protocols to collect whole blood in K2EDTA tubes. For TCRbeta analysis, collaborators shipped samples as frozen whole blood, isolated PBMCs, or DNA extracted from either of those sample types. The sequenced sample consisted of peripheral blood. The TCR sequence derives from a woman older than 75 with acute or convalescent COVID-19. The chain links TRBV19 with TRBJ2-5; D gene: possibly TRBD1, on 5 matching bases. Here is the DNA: TGTGCCAGTAGTATAGATACCCAGGGAAGGGCAACGGAGACCCAGTACTTC. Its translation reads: CASSIDTQGRATETQYF. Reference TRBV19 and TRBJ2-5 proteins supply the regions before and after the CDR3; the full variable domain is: DGGITQSPKYLFRKEGQNVTLSCEQNLNHDAMYWYRQDPGQGLRLIYYSQIVNDFQKGDIAEGYSVSREKKESFPLTVTSAQKNPTAFYLCASSIDTQGRATETQYFGPGTRLLVL.